The 14 T cell receptor beta chains in this list originate from one sample, sequenced in a study of blood T cell repertoires in COVID-19. Clones were sequenced by immunoSEQ multiplex PCR, and TCRdb holds only the in-frame ones, with some missing. The sample has 100,000 to 150,000 clones, 78% seen once; the top ten hold about 2.3%. Sequencing was carried out using peripheral blood. Receptor source: a man between 70 and 80 years old with acute or convalescent COVID-19.

This clone has at least ten counts. Additional DNA sequences in this sample encode the identical CDR3. V usage is TRBV5-1 and J usage is TRBJ1-1; tentatively, D is TRBD1 (5 bases). Germline loops: CDR1 SGHRS, CDR2 YFSETQ. The CDR3 has 13 amino acids. V lost 2 bases and J lost 3, with 8 bases in between. In nucleotides, the CDR3 is TGCGCCAGCAGCTTAACGGGGGACACTGAAGCTTTCTTT. It translates to CASSLTGDTEAFF.

The V call is TRBV5-1, the J call TRBJ2-5; 8 bases map to TRBD1. Germline V lookup: CDR1 SGHRS, CDR2 YFSETQ. The CDR3 runs to 15 residues. V lost 6 bases and J lost 4; bases outside the gene matches: 11. CDR3: CASNPGGDGSETQYF. CDR3 nucleotide sequence: TGCGCCAGCAACCCAGGGGGCGACGGCTCAGAGACCCAGTACTTC.

This clone was counted between two and nine times. This chain uses TRBV9 with TRBJ2-7; D remains ambiguous. V was shortened by 4 bases and J by 1 base, with 15 bases between the two germline ends. The CDR3 length is 15 residues. Germline V gives CDR1 SGDLS, CDR2 YYNGEE. Here the CDR3 reads CASSPHGSSSYEQYF. DNA of the CDR3: TGTGCCAGCAGCCCCCACGGGTCCTCTTCCTACGAGCAGTACTTC.

The gene calls are TRBV7-3 and TRBJ2-3; the match to TRBD1 covers 7 bases. The CDR3 has 17 residues. The V gene end was trimmed by 2 bases and the J gene end by 3 bases; junction bases not matched to a gene: 11. Germline assignment: CDR1 SGHTA and CDR2 FQGTGA. The CDR3 bases are TGTGCCAGCAGCTTAGCAGGGGGTGGGTATGTGACAGATACGCAGTATTTT. Translated, it gives CASSLAGGGYVTDTQYF.

The CDR3 reads CASSVAPRDRLYGYTF. In DNA form, the CDR3 reads TGTGCCAGCAGCGTAGCCCCAAGGGACAGGCTGTATGGCTACACCTTC. This sequence joins TRBV9 and TRBJ1-2; 8 positions agree with TRBD1. Germline V gives CDR1 SGDLS, CDR2 YYNGEE. CDR3 length: 16 amino acids. Unmatched junction bases numbered 9, after V lost 0 bases and J lost 5 bases.

J is TRBJ2-7 and V is TRBV7-9; 11 bases agree with TRBD1. The J segment lost 6 bases and the V segment lost 5 bases, leaving 6 bases of the junction unmatched. The CDR3 length is 14 residues. CDR1 is SEHNR, CDR2 FQNEAQ, per germline (reference sequence). The CDR3: CASSPGQGAIEQYF. The CDR3 DNA reads as TGTGCCAGCAGCCCCGGACAGGGGGCGATCGAGCAGTACTTC.

This chain uses TRBV6-2 or TRBV6-3 with TRBJ1-1; TRBD1 might be the D (5 bases). Germline V lookup: CDR1 MNHEY, CDR2 SVGEGT. V dropped 0 bases and J dropped 4 bases, with 12 bases sitting between them. The CDR3 sequence is 15 residues long. CDR3 coding DNA: TGTGCCAGCAGTTACTCGCGGGGTAGGGGCACTGAAGCTTTCTTT. This codes for CASSYSRGRGTEAFF.

This clone was detected only a few times. The gene calls are TRBV9 and TRBJ1-2; D remains ambiguous. Germline-derived CDR1 and CDR2 are SGDLS and YYNGEE. V shed 6 bases and J shed 1 base, with 4 bases lying between them. The CDR3 has 11 residues. CDR3: CASNSNYGYTF. For the CDR3, the DNA is TGTGCCAGCAACAGTAACTATGGCTACACCTTC. The whole variable domain, filled in from reference TRBV9 and TRBJ1-2, reads DSGVTQTPKHLITATGQRVTLRCSPRSGDLSVYWYQQSLDQGLQFLIQYYNGEERAKGNILERFSAQQFPDLHSELNLSSLELGDSALYFCASNSNYGYTFGSGTRLTVV.

The chain combines TRBV7-2 with TRBJ1-4, with D possibly being TRBD1 (6 bases). The germline V gene has CDR1 SGHTA and CDR2 FQGNSA. V lost 5 bases to trimming and J lost 4 bases, with 14 bases between them. This CDR3 spans 15 amino acids. For the CDR3, the DNA is TGTGCCAGCAGCCGTGGAGGGGGGGGTAATGAAAAACTGTTTTTT. Translated, it gives CASSRGGGGNEKLFF.

The rearrangement joins TRBV5-4 to TRBJ1-4, with a weak D call TRBD1 (6 bases). The CDR3 loop spans 14 amino acids. V lost 4 bases and J lost 5, with 12 bases in between. Looked up from germline, CDR1 is SGHNT and CDR2 is YYREEE (reference sequence). CDR3 sequence: CASSPGQRNEKLFF. The DNA of the CDR3 is TGTGCCAGCAGCCCCGGACAGAGGAATGAAAAACTGTTTTTT.

The J gene is TRBJ1-5, the V gene TRBV15; TRBD1 matches at 9 bases. The V and J ends lost 5 bases and 5 bases, in that order; junction bases with no gene match: 13. The CDR3 sequence is 17 residues long. Germline loops: CDR1 LNHNV, CDR2 YYDKDF (reference sequence). The CDR3 reads CATSGSGTGRGDQPQHF. The DNA for the CDR3 is TGTGCCACCAGCGGGTCCGGGACAGGGAGAGGGGATCAGCCCCAGCATTTT.

J is TRBJ1-1 and V is TRBV4-1; 7 nucleotides line up with TRBD1. CDR3 length: 14 residues. J gave up 3 bases and V 4 bases, and 5 bases lay outside the gene matches. CDR1 MGHRA and CDR2 YSYEKL come from the germline V gene. The CDR3 sequence: CASSLDRFDTEAFF. As DNA, the CDR3 is TGCGCCAGCAGCCTGGACAGGTTCGACACTGAAGCTTTCTTT.

The V call is TRBV6-2 or TRBV6-3, the J call TRBJ1-2, with 9 bases aligning to TRBD1. Germline trimming cut 2 bases from V and 6 bases from J; bases unmatched to any gene: 7. CDR1 MNHEY and CDR2 SVGEGT come from the germline V gene. The CDR3 has 15 amino acids. The CDR3 region is CASSYPGQGTHGYTF. The CDR3 DNA reads TGTGCCAGCAGTTACCCGGGACAGGGAACCCATGGCTACACCTTC.

This rearrangement joins TRBV4-2 to TRBJ1-5; 8 nucleotides agree with TRBD1. With V trimmed by 4 bases and J by 0 bases, 2 bases remained unmatched. Germline V gene data show CDR1 as LGHNA and CDR2 as YNFKEQ. CDR3 length equals 15 residues. As DNA, the CDR3 is TGTGCCAGCAGCCCGGACAGGGATAGCAATCAGCCCCAGCATTTT. Translating it yields CASSPDRDSNQPQHF.